This TCR beta chain was captured in a study of T cell responses to AZD1222 COVID-19 vaccine. Germline trimming cut 2 bases from V and 0 bases from J; bases unmatched to any gene: 6. The CDR3 sequence is 16 residues long. Germline-derived CDR1 and CDR2 are MGHRA and YSYEKL. Clones were sequenced by immunoSEQ multiplex PCR, and TCRdb holds only the in-frame ones, with some missing. The sample gives around 150,000 clones, 85% to 95% of which show up once; roughly 1.3% is in the top ten. This TCR was recovered from an adult in good health. The material was peripheral blood, obtained on day 0 of AZD1222 vaccination. The rearrangement links TRBV4-1 to TRBJ1-1, with 7 bases aligning to TRBD1. The CDR3 sequence is CASSQNRGPLNTEAFF. CDR3 DNA: TGCGCCAGCAGCCAAAACAGGGGACCTTTGAACACTGAAGCTTTCTTT.